This T cell receptor (beta chain) emerged from a study of T cells in Graves' hyperthyroidism and ophthalmopathy. Amplification yielded TCR beta CDR3 regions, with RNA transcripts as the source. The TCR CDR3 first-round RT-PCR relied on the HTBI primer set. TCRdb called the multiplex PCR reads again in MiXCR, with one record for every CDR3 protein. Of approximately 420,000 distinct CDR3 sequences listed, under 15% were seen once; the top ten hold over 25%. This clonotype was observed at least ten times. Antigen specificity is unknown. General observations from the study: Blood also held most thyroid clonotypes expanded beyond 0.001. Ophthalmopathy, as predicted by the model, came a median roughly 6.5 months after the prediction.

V was pared by 1 base and J by 8 bases, with 12 bases between. From germline, CDR1 is SEHNR and CDR2 FQNEAQ (reference sequence). The CDR3 runs to 14 residues. J is TRBJ2-1 and V is TRBV7-9; no clear D gene. Sequences were obtained from blood. This sequence was found in a woman in her 30s with Graves' hyperthyroidism. The CDR3 sequence is CASSLDNRLDEQFF. Here the CDR3 DNA reads TGTGCCAGCAGCTTAGACAACAGACTCGATGAGCAGTTCTTC.